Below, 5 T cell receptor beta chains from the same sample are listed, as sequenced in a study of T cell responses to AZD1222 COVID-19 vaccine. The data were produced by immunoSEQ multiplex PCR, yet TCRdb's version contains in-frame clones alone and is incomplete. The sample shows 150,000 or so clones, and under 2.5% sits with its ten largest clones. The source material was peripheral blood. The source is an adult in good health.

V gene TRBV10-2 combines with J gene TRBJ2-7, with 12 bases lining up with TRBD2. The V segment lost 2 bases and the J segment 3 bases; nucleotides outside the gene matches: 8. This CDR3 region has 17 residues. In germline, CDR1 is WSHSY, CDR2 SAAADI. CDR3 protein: CASSEPYRLAGDYEQYF. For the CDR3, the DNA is TGCGCCAGCAGTGAGCCCTATCGACTAGCGGGGGACTACGAGCAGTACTTC.

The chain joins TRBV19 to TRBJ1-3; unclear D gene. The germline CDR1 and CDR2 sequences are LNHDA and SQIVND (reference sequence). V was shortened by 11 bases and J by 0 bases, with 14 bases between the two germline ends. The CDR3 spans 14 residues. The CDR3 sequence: CAVGNGDSGNTIYF. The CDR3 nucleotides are TGTGCCGTCGGAAACGGAGACTCTGGAAACACCATATATTTT.

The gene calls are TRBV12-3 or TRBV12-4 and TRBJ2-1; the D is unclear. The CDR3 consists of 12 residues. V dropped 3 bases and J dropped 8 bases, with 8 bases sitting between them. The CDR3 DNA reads TGTGCCAGCAGTTTCGAACCTTATGAGCAGTTCTTC. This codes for CASSFEPYEQFF.

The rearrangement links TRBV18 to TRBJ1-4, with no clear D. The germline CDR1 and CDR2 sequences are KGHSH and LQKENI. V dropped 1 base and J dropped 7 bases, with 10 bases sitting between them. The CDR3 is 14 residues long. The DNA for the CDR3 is TGTGCCAGCTCACCACAGGGTTTCGGTGAAAAACTGTTTTTT. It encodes CASSPQGFGEKLFF.

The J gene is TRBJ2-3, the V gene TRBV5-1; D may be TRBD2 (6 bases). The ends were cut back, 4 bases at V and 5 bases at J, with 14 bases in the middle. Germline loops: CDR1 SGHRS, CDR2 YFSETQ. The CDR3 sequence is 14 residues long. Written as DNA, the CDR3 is TGCGCCAGCAGCAGAGGGACTGATGTAGATACGCAGTATTTT. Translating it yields CASSRGTDVDTQYF.